This T cell receptor beta chain originates from a study of T cells in localized non-small cell lung cancer. Overall study results and limits: Of the top 100 tumor clones, median approximately 60 were in adjacent lung, approximately 28 among its top 100.

Sequencing was performed with immunoSEQ multiplex PCR; in TCRdb, only in-frame clones are kept and a portion is missing. This sample carries about 55,000 clones, roughly 88% of them seen once, and the ten largest clones take about 17%. Trimming removed 6 bases from V and 10 bases from J, with 13 bases in between. CDR3 size: 12 residues. CDR1 is SGHVS, CDR2 FNYEAQ, per germline. Of note for this clone: Antigen: not known.

The clonotype was recovered from a man aged 40-75 years with stage III lung adenocarcinoma. The chain carries TRBV7-6 and TRBJ2-1; D remains unclear. Here the sequenced sample was peripheral blood mononuclear cells, taken before any cancer treatment. Written as DNA, the CDR3 is TGTGCCAGCAGTCATAATGGATTAGAGCAGTTCTTC. Translated, it gives CASSHNGLEQFF.